A selection of T cell receptor beta chains follows, all from one sample in a study of blood T cell repertoires in COVID-19. The assay was immunoSEQ multiplex PCR, and TCRdb's table has in-frame clones only and misses some. The sample yields some 120,000 clones, just over 85% seen once. The specimen sequenced was peripheral blood. The receptors derive from a woman aged 50 to 65 with active or convalescent COVID-19. Each CDR3 is given with its conserved first and last residue. D genes are given only for firm matches. Some rows mark clone size as missing; the rest say once, few, many or name a class of expanded clone.

D gene	clone size	V gene	J gene	CDR3 DNA	CDR3 protein
TRBD2	.	TRBV28	TRBJ2-5	TGTGCCAGCACCTTAGCGGGAGAGGGGGAGACCCAGTACTTC	CASTLAGEGETQYF
TRBD1	.	TRBV19	TRBJ1-1	TGTGCCAGTAGAAACACAGGGGGGCTTACTGAAGCTTTCTTT	CASRNTGGLTEAFF
TRBD2	.	TRBV5-1	TRBJ2-1	TGCGCCAGCAGCTTGGGCACTAGCGTGGACAATGAGCAGTTCTTC	CASSLGTSVDNEQFF
.	.	TRBV28	TRBJ1-6	TGTGCCAGCAGGCGGGGTAATTCACCCCTCCACTTT	CASRRGNSPLHF
TRBD2	.	TRBV15	TRBJ2-2	TGTGCCACCAGCAGAGATCGCGGGAGGGACACCGGGGAGCTGTTTTTT	CATSRDRGRDTGELFF
TRBD2	.	TRBV7-2	TRBJ2-5	TGTGCCAGCAGCCCCGGGGGTAGCGGGAGTGGTGAGACCCAGTACTTC	CASSPGGSGSGETQYF
.	.	TRBV3-1/TRBV3-2	TRBJ2-7	TGTGCCAGCAGCCCCATGGGCCGGCCAAACTACGAGCAGTACTTC	CASSPMGRPNYEQYF
TRBD1	.	TRBV3-1/TRBV3-2	TRBJ2-1	TGTGCCAGCAGCCATGACGGGACAGGGTACAATGAGCAGTTCTTC	CASSHDGTGYNEQFF
.	.	TRBV12-5	TRBJ2-2	TGTGCTAGCCTATCTCTTGGCGGGGAGCTGTTTTTT	CASLSLGGELFF
TRBD1	.	TRBV28	TRBJ1-4	TGTGCCAGCAGTCTTTCAGGGACAGGGTCGGAAAAACTGTTTTTT	CASSLSGTGSEKLFF
.	.	TRBV15	TRBJ2-3	TGTGCCACCAGCAGAGAACTGGGCACAGATACGCAGTATTTT	CATSRELGTDTQYF
.	.	TRBV28	TRBJ2-1	TGTGCCAGCAGCATAAATTACCGAAGAGTACTCCATGAGCAGTTCTTC	CASSINYRRVLHEQFF
.	.	TRBV21-1	TRBJ2-5	TGTGCCAGCACCGGTGGGAGCGGACAGGTGGCCAAAAGGGTGGAGACCCAGTACTTC	CASTGGSGQVAKRVETQYF
.	.	TRBV11-2	TRBJ2-1	TGTGCCAGCAGCTTTCTGACAGGTAGCTCCTACAATGAGCAGTTCTTC	CASSFLTGSSYNEQFF
.	.	TRBV2	TRBJ2-6	TGTGCCAGCAGGGGGACTTCCTTCACCTCTGGGGCCAACGTCCTGACTTTC	CASRGTSFTSGANVLTF
TRBD1	.	TRBV2	TRBJ1-2	TGTGCCAGCAGTCGGCAGGGGGCGGTTGGCTACACCTTC	CASSRQGAVGYTF
TRBD1	.	TRBV28	TRBJ1-2	TGTGCCAGCAGTTTATATTTGGGGACAGGGGCAACCTATGGCTACACCTTC	CASSLYLGTGATYGYTF
.	.	TRBV27	TRBJ1-1	TGTGCCAGCAGTTTATTCGGGGCCAACGGGGGGCTCGTTAGGACTGAAGCTTTCTTT	CASSLFGANGGLVRTEAFF
.	once	TRBV7-3	TRBJ2-3	TGTGCCAGCAGCTCCCCGGGAGACTACGCGCAGTATTTT	CASSSPGDYAQYF
TRBD2	.	TRBV4-1	TRBJ2-7	TGCGCCAGCAGCCTACCGATCCTAGCGGGAGGGAGATACGAGCAGTACTTC	CASSLPILAGGRYEQYF
.	.	TRBV7-3	TRBJ2-7	TGTGCCAGCAGCCCAAGGTGGGGAGGCGAGCAGTACTTC	CASSPRWGGEQYF
TRBD2	.	TRBV28	TRBJ2-2	TGTGCCAGCAGTCCAAGACTAGCGGGAGGGCCGGACACCGGGGAGCTGTTTTTT	CASSPRLAGGPDTGELFF
TRBD1	.	TRBV27	TRBJ2-7	TGTGCCAGCAGTTTATACCCAGGGGGTTCCTACGAGCAGTACTTC	CASSLYPGGSYEQYF
.	.	TRBV11-3	TRBJ2-2	TGTGCCAGCAGCTTAGTTTCGATGGTTTCGGGCGGGGAGCTGTTTTTT	CASSLVSMVSGGELFF
TRBD2	.	TRBV9	TRBJ2-3	TGTGCCAGCAGCGTAGGGGGACTACTATACACAGATACGCAGTATTTT	CASSVGGLLYTDTQYF
TRBD2	.	TRBV6-5	TRBJ2-1	TGTGCCAGCAGTCTAGCGGGAGCCAATGAGCAGTTCTTC	CASSLAGANEQFF
.	.	TRBV5-8	TRBJ1-3	TGTGCCAGCAGCGAACCCGGACAGCTCTCTGGAAACACCATATATTTT	CASSEPGQLSGNTIYF
.	.	TRBV7-9	TRBJ1-4	TGTGCCAGCAGCTTACTATATGGTGAAAAACTGTTTTTT	CASSLLYGEKLFF
.	.	TRBV12-3/TRBV12-4	TRBJ1-1	TGTGCCAGCAGTTTATACAGGGACACTGAAGCTTTCTTT	CASSLYRDTEAFF
TRBD1	few	TRBV10-3	TRBJ2-1	TGTGCCATTATTCCGGGACAGAGCTACAATGAGCAGTTCTTC	CAIIPGQSYNEQFF
TRBD1	.	TRBV6-5	TRBJ2-7	TGTGCCAGCAGAAAGGACAGGGACAAGTACGAGCAGTACTTC	CASRKDRDKYEQYF
TRBD1	once	TRBV28	TRBJ2-7	TGTGCCAGCAGTTCACAGGGGTTTGTACACGAGCAGTACTTC	CASSSQGFVHEQYF
.	.	TRBV28	TRBJ2-1	TGTGCCAGCAGTTCCTCCGGGACTTCGCCCAATGAGCAGTTCTTC	CASSSSGTSPNEQFF
.	once	TRBV7-9	TRBJ2-2	TGTGCCAGCAGCTTAGTAGGGGCGGGATACACCGGGGAGCTGTTTTTT	CASSLVGAGYTGELFF
TRBD2	.	TRBV5-6	TRBJ2-7	TGTGCCAGCAGCGGCGGGACTAGTTACGACGAGCAGTACTTC	CASSGGTSYDEQYF
.	.	TRBV11-2	TRBJ2-7	TGTGCCAGCAGCTTAGAACACAGGGATTACTACGAGCAGTACTTC	CASSLEHRDYYEQYF
TRBD1	.	TRBV28	TRBJ1-4	TGTGCCAGCGGTAAAGGGGGACAGGAAAAACTGTTTTTT	CASGKGGQEKLFF
.	.	TRBV24-1	TRBJ2-2	TGTGCCACCAGTGATTTCGGACAGGGGGAGCTGTTTTTT	CATSDFGQGELFF
TRBD1	.	TRBV28	TRBJ1-2	TGTGCCAGCGCGGACAGGGCCTATGGCTACACCTTC	CASADRAYGYTF
.	.	TRBV5-6	TRBJ2-5	TGTGCCAGCAGCTTGGGAGGGACTTTGACAGTGGAGACCCAGTACTTC	CASSLGGTLTVETQYF
.	once	TRBV28	TRBJ1-4	TGTGCCAGCAGTTTCAACAGGGCGGATATTAATGAAAAACTGTTTTTT	CASSFNRADINEKLFF
.	once	TRBV9	TRBJ1-3	TGTGCCAGCAGCGTAGGGGCAGGGATTTGGGGTACCTCTGGAAACACCATATATTTT	CASSVGAGIWGTSGNTIYF
.	.	TRBV12-2	TRBJ2-2	TGTGCAAGTCGCTTACTATTTTCCGGGACTTACACCGGGGAGCTGTTTTTT	CASRLLFSGTYTGELFF
.	.	TRBV6-5	TRBJ1-1	TGTGCCAGCATGTCGGGGAGCACTGAAGCTTTCTTT	CASMSGSTEAFF
.	.	TRBV15	TRBJ2-7	TGTGCCACCAAGGGGACTGGGGCTACGAGGCAGTACTTC	CATKGTGATRQYF
TRBD2	few	TRBV20-1	TRBJ2-1	TGCAGTGCTAGTTCGGCTAGCGGGAGTTTAAGTTTCAATGAGCAGTTCTTC	CSASSASGSLSFNEQFF
TRBD2	.	TRBV24-1	TRBJ2-3	TGTGCCACCAGTGACCAGAGGACTAGCAATACGCAGTATTTT	CATSDQRTSNTQYF
TRBD1	.	TRBV6-5	TRBJ2-2	TGTGCCAGCAGTATACAGGGGGCCGGGGAGCTGTTTTTT	CASSIQGAGELFF
TRBD1	.	TRBV29-1	TRBJ2-7	TGCAGCGCCGGATTACGGGACAGTCAAATCGAGCAGTACTTC	CSAGLRDSQIEQYF
TRBD2	.	TRBV13	TRBJ2-1	TGTGCCAGCAGCTTAGGGACTAGCGGGCCGCAGAATGAGCAGTTCTTC	CASSLGTSGPQNEQFF
.	.	TRBV2	TRBJ2-7	TGTGCCAGCAGTAAACAGGGTCCTCGCACGCAGTACTTC	CASSKQGPRTQYF
TRBD2	.	TRBV2	TRBJ2-1	TGTGCCAGCAGCCCTGGACTAGCGGCTTACAATGAGCAGTTCTTC	CASSPGLAAYNEQFF
.	.	TRBV24-1	TRBJ1-2	TGTGCCACCAGTGAGGGCGACTATGGCTACACCTTC	CATSEGDYGYTF
.	.	TRBV12-3/TRBV12-4	TRBJ2-3	TGTGCCAGCAGTTGGACAGTCACAGATACGCAGTATTTT	CASSWTVTDTQYF
.	.	TRBV7-2	TRBJ2-3	TGTGCCAGCAGCTTAGATTTCCGGGCAGATACGCAGTATTTT	CASSLDFRADTQYF
.	once	TRBV19	TRBJ2-1	TGTGCCAGTAGTATTGGGGGGACTAATGAGCAGTTCTTC	CASSIGGTNEQFF